A selection of T cell receptor beta chains follows, all from one sample in a study of metastatic and nonmetastatic thyroid tumors. TCRdb reprocessed the PCR reads using MiXCR. Found here are roughly 25,000 clones, about 26% of them singletons; the top ten hold approximately 20%. The specimen was blood. All receptors derive from a male donor with papillary thyroid cancer or a benign thyroid nodule (not recorded which). Some clones in this sample may be carry-over from other donors' samples. Each CDR3 is given with its conserved first and last residue. The D gene is left open where the match is weak. Where a row states a size, it is once, few, many or the class of an expanded clone; other rows omit it.

V gene: TRBV5-1
clone size: once
J gene: TRBJ2-2
D gene: NA
CDR3 protein: CASSLLPGMNTGELFF
CDR3 DNA: TGCGCCAGCAGCTTGCTTCCGGGGATGAACACCGGGGAGCTGTTTTTT

V gene: TRBV20-1
clone size: NA
J gene: TRBJ2-7
D gene: NA
CDR3 protein: CSAIDASTGDCYEQYF
CDR3 DNA: TGCAGTGCTATAGACGCCTCAACAGGGGACTGTTACGAGCAGTACTTC

V gene: TRBV4-3
clone size: NA
J gene: TRBJ2-3
D gene: NA
CDR3 protein: CASSQDNTKTQYF
CDR3 DNA: TGCGCCAGCAGCCAAGATAACACCAAAACGCAGTATTTT

V gene: TRBV7-9
clone size: medium-sized
J gene: TRBJ2-1
D gene: NA
CDR3 protein: CASSSPRDKVF
CDR3 DNA: TGTGCCAGCAGCTCTCCCCGGGATAAGGTCTTC

V gene: TRBV12-3/TRBV12-4
clone size: many
J gene: TRBJ1-5
D gene: NA
CDR3 protein: CASSYSHNQPQHF
CDR3 DNA: TGTGCCAGCAGTTACAGTCACAATCAGCCCCAGCATTTT

V gene: TRBV19
clone size: many
J gene: TRBJ1-1
D gene: NA
CDR3 protein: CATQERGNTEAFF
CDR3 DNA: TGTGCCACTCAAGAACGGGGGAACACTGAAGCTTTCTTT

V gene: TRBV25-1
clone size: many
J gene: TRBJ2-3
D gene: NA
CDR3 protein: CASRGALVTDTQYF
CDR3 DNA: TGTGCCAGCCGGGGCGCCCTCGTCACAGATACGCAGTATTTT

V gene: TRBV19
clone size: many
J gene: TRBJ2-5
D gene: NA
CDR3 protein: CASGWQGGETQYF
CDR3 DNA: TGTGCCAGTGGATGGCAGGGCGGAGAGACCCAGTACTTC

V gene: TRBV5-1
clone size: NA
J gene: TRBJ2-1
D gene: NA
CDR3 protein: CASRGSGSSYNGQFF
CDR3 DNA: TGCGCCAGCAGAGGGAGCGGTAGCTCCTACAATGGGCAGTTCTTC

V gene: TRBV29-1
clone size: many
J gene: TRBJ2-1
D gene: NA
CDR3 protein: CSSSWPARNEQFF
CDR3 DNA: TGCAGCTCCTCATGGCCCGCACGGAATGAGCAGTTCTTC

V gene: TRBV7-9
clone size: medium-sized
J gene: TRBJ2-7
D gene: NA
CDR3 protein: CASSHRDRNYEQYF
CDR3 DNA: TGTGCCAGCAGCCACCGCGACAGGAACTACGAGCAGTACTTC

V gene: TRBV5-1
clone size: medium-sized
J gene: TRBJ1-4
D gene: NA
CDR3 protein: CASSLGVGRNEKLFF
CDR3 DNA: TGCGCCAGCAGTCTGGGTGTAGGTCGGAATGAAAAACTGTTTTTT

V gene: TRBV18
clone size: NA
J gene: TRBJ2-7
D gene: NA
CDR3 protein: CASSPRASSYEQYF
CDR3 DNA: TGTGCCAGCTCCCCGCGGGCCAGCTCCTACGAGCAATACTTC

V gene: TRBV5-1
clone size: once
J gene: TRBJ1-5
D gene: NA
CDR3 protein: CASSLVPGGNQPQHF
CDR3 DNA: TGCGCCAGCAGCTTGGTTCCAGGCGGCAATCAGCCCCAGCATTTT

V gene: TRBV20-1
clone size: many
J gene: TRBJ1-2
D gene: NA
CDR3 protein: CSAFPDSGENYGYTF
CDR3 DNA: TGCAGTGCTTTCCCCGACTCAGGGGAAAACTATGGCTACACCTTC

V gene: TRBV7-2
clone size: NA
J gene: TRBJ2-7
D gene: NA
CDR3 protein: CASSSYTSYEQYF
CDR3 DNA: TGTGCCAGCAGCTCCTATACCAGTTACGAGCAGTACTTC

V gene: TRBV6-5
clone size: many
J gene: TRBJ2-2
D gene: NA
CDR3 protein: CASSYVRSGELFF
CDR3 DNA: TGTGCCAGCAGTTACGTGAGATCCGGGGAGCTGTTTTTT

V gene: TRBV6-2/TRBV6-3
clone size: NA
J gene: TRBJ2-2
D gene: TRBD2
CDR3 protein: CASGTRERTGELFF
CDR3 DNA: TGTGCCAGCGGGACTAGAGAGAGGACCGGGGAGCTGTTTTTT

V gene: TRBV11-3
clone size: many
J gene: TRBJ2-5
D gene: NA
CDR3 protein: CASSEQGGQETQYF
CDR3 DNA: TGTGCCAGCAGTGAACAGGGAGGCCAAGAGACCCAGTACTTC

V gene: TRBV24-1
clone size: NA
J gene: TRBJ1-5
D gene: NA
CDR3 protein: CATAEDNSNQPQHF
CDR3 DNA: TGTGCCACGGCAGAGGACAATAGCAATCAGCCCCAGCATTTT

V gene: TRBV19
clone size: NA
J gene: TRBJ1-5
D gene: NA
CDR3 protein: CASGGARQVMPQQF
CDR3 DNA: TGTGCCAGCGGGGGGGCCCGGCAGGTAATGCCCCAGCAATTT

V gene: TRBV6-1
clone size: many
J gene: TRBJ2-3
D gene: NA
CDR3 protein: CASSSQGYTQYF
CDR3 DNA: TGTGCCAGCAGTTCACAGGGTTATACGCAGTATTTT

V gene: TRBV12-3/TRBV12-4
clone size: many
J gene: TRBJ2-2
D gene: TRBD1
CDR3 protein: CASRTGTNTGELFF
CDR3 DNA: TGTGCCAGCAGGACAGGGACGAACACCGGGGAGCTGTTTTTT

V gene: TRBV5-1
clone size: many
J gene: TRBJ2-4
D gene: TRBD1
CDR3 protein: CASSSGTGYKNIQYF
CDR3 DNA: TGCGCCAGCAGCTCCGGGACAGGGTACAAAAACATTCAGTACTTC

V gene: TRBV6-6
clone size: medium-sized
J gene: TRBJ2-1
D gene: TRBD1
CDR3 protein: CASSYLGQGYEQFF
CDR3 DNA: TGTGCCAGCAGTTACTTGGGACAGGGATATGAGCAGTTCTTC

V gene: TRBV28
clone size: NA
J gene: TRBJ2-4
D gene: TRBD2
CDR3 protein: CVSMGTSGEARVAKKIQYF
CDR3 DNA: TGTGTCAGCATGGGGACTAGCGGGGAGGCGCGGGTAGCCAAAAAGATTCAGTACTTC

V gene: TRBV6-4
clone size: many
J gene: TRBJ2-3
D gene: NA
CDR3 protein: CASSDGVGSTDTQYF
CDR3 DNA: TGTGCCAGCAGCGACGGTGTGGGGAGCACAGATACGCAGTATTTT

V gene: TRBV3-1
clone size: NA
J gene: TRBJ2-7
D gene: NA
CDR3 protein: CASSQVPGEQYF
CDR3 DNA: TGTGCCAGCAGCCAAGTCCCGGGCGAGCAGTACTTC

V gene: TRBV30
clone size: many
J gene: TRBJ1-5
D gene: TRBD1
CDR3 protein: CAWSSGGGNQPQHF
CDR3 DNA: TGTGCCTGGAGTTCAGGGGGAGGCAATCAGCCCCAGCATTTT

V gene: TRBV5-1
clone size: many
J gene: TRBJ2-1
D gene: TRBD2
CDR3 protein: CASSLGLAGIYNEQFF
CDR3 DNA: TGCGCCAGCAGCTTGGGGCTAGCGGGAATCTACAATGAGCAGTTCTTC

V gene: TRBV19
clone size: many
J gene: TRBJ1-6
D gene: NA
CDR3 protein: CASTITSDRANSPLHF
CDR3 DNA: TGTGCCAGTACCATAACCTCCGACAGAGCTAATTCACCCCTCCACTTT

V gene: TRBV7-6
clone size: NA
J gene: TRBJ2-3
D gene: NA
CDR3 protein: CASSISGSTDTQYF
CDR3 DNA: TGTGCCAGCAGCATCAGCGGGAGCACAGATACGCAGTATTTT

V gene: TRBV5-1
clone size: NA
J gene: TRBJ2-7
D gene: NA
CDR3 protein: CASSLGDATLGQYF
CDR3 DNA: TGCGCCAGCAGCTTGGGGGACGCGACCCTGGGGCAGTACTTC

V gene: TRBV19
clone size: many
J gene: TRBJ2-7
D gene: TRBD2
CDR3 protein: CASSRSASGSKQYF
CDR3 DNA: TGTGCCAGTAGTAGGAGTGCTAGCGGGAGTAAGCAGTACTTC

V gene: TRBV6-1
clone size: medium-sized
J gene: TRBJ1-2
D gene: TRBD1
CDR3 protein: CASSIPTGFGGYTF
CDR3 DNA: TGTGCCAGCAGTATCCCGACAGGGTTTGGTGGCTACACCTTC

V gene: TRBV7-9
clone size: many
J gene: TRBJ1-6
D gene: NA
CDR3 protein: CASSLVPGESSPLHF
CDR3 DNA: TGTGCCAGCAGCTTAGTTCCAGGGGAAAGTTCACCCCTCCACTTT

V gene: TRBV28
clone size: many
J gene: TRBJ2-7
D gene: NA
CDR3 protein: CASSSAGPREQYF
CDR3 DNA: TGTGCCAGCAGTTCGGCCGGTCCTCGGGAGCAGTACTTC

V gene: TRBV7-8
clone size: many
J gene: TRBJ2-2
D gene: NA
CDR3 protein: CASSFLQSMNTGELFF
CDR3 DNA: TGTGCCAGCAGCTTCCTTCAGAGCATGAACACCGGGGAGCTGTTTTTT

V gene: TRBV24-1
clone size: NA
J gene: TRBJ2-1
D gene: TRBD2
CDR3 protein: CATSDRTSGGAWNEQFF
CDR3 DNA: TGTGCCACCAGTGATCGGACTAGCGGGGGGGCTTGGAATGAGCAGTTCTTC

V gene: TRBV6-5
clone size: NA
J gene: TRBJ2-1
D gene: TRBD2
CDR3 protein: CASSSPFGLAGGPVHAEQFF
CDR3 DNA: TGTGCCAGCAGTTCCCCTTTCGGACTAGCGGGAGGGCCCGTGCACGCTGAGCAGTTCTTC

V gene: TRBV9
clone size: NA
J gene: TRBJ2-3
D gene: NA
CDR3 protein: CASSVGSGREPVDARYF
CDR3 DNA: TGTGCCAGCAGCGTAGGAAGTGGGCGGGAACCGGTAGATGCGCGGTATTTT

V gene: TRBV10-3
clone size: medium-sized
J gene: TRBJ2-1
D gene: NA
CDR3 protein: CAIRFSDIYNEQFF
CDR3 DNA: TGTGCCATCAGGTTTTCCGACATTTACAATGAGCAGTTCTTC

V gene: TRBV5-1
clone size: NA
J gene: TRBJ1-1
D gene: NA
CDR3 protein: CASRPTGNTEAFF
CDR3 DNA: TGCGCCAGCAGGCCGACAGGGAACACTGAAGCTTTCTTT

V gene: TRBV19
clone size: many
J gene: TRBJ1-2
D gene: TRBD1
CDR3 protein: CASSIRGQPSGYTF
CDR3 DNA: TGTGCCAGTAGTATTCGGGGACAGCCCTCGGGCTACACCTTC

V gene: TRBV15
clone size: few
J gene: TRBJ1-3
D gene: NA
CDR3 protein: CATSSRVSQRRGNTIYF
CDR3 DNA: TGTGCCACCAGCTCCCGAGTGAGTCAGAGAAGGGGAAACACCATATATTTT

V gene: TRBV19
clone size: many
J gene: TRBJ2-1
D gene: TRBD2
CDR3 protein: CASLSAGRNEQFF
CDR3 DNA: TGTGCCAGTCTCTCAGCGGGAAGGAATGAGCAGTTCTTC

V gene: TRBV6-1
clone size: many
J gene: TRBJ2-3
D gene: TRBD2
CDR3 protein: CASTASGRDHYTQYF
CDR3 DNA: TGTGCCAGCACCGCAAGCGGGAGGGACCATTATACGCAGTATTTT

V gene: TRBV19
clone size: many
J gene: TRBJ1-1
D gene: NA
CDR3 protein: CASSPLGALGAEAFF
CDR3 DNA: TGTGCCAGTAGCCCCCTTGGAGCTCTGGGCGCTGAAGCTTTCTTT

V gene: TRBV12-3/TRBV12-4
clone size: many
J gene: TRBJ1-4
D gene: NA
CDR3 protein: CASHGYEKLFF
CDR3 DNA: TGTGCCAGCCATGGCTACGAAAAACTGTTTTTT

V gene: TRBV19
clone size: many
J gene: TRBJ2-3
D gene: NA
CDR3 protein: CASKSTDTQYF
CDR3 DNA: TGTGCCAGTAAAAGTACAGATACGCAGTATTTT

V gene: TRBV15
clone size: NA
J gene: TRBJ1-5
D gene: NA
CDR3 protein: CATSRGTSQPKNF
CDR3 DNA: TGTGCCACCAGCAGAGGGACTAGTCAGCCCAAGAATTTT

V gene: TRBV14
clone size: many
J gene: TRBJ2-3
D gene: NA
CDR3 protein: CASSLLRDPTDTQYF
CDR3 DNA: TGTGCCAGCAGCCTACTGCGGGATCCCACAGATACGCAGTATTTT

V gene: TRBV20-1
clone size: many
J gene: TRBJ2-7
D gene: TRBD1
CDR3 protein: CSARTGTGVGEQYF
CDR3 DNA: TGCAGTGCTAGAACCGGGACAGGGGTAGGTGAGCAGTACTTC

V gene: TRBV18
clone size: NA
J gene: TRBJ1-3
D gene: TRBD1
CDR3 protein: CASSREHGTGALDGNTIYF
CDR3 DNA: TGTGCCAGCTCACGGGAGCACGGAACAGGGGCTCTTGATGGAAACACCATATATTTT

V gene: TRBV7-8
clone size: many
J gene: TRBJ2-5
D gene: NA
CDR3 protein: CASSPLKGTETQYF
CDR3 DNA: TGTGCCAGCAGCCCCCTTAAGGGAACAGAGACCCAGTACTTC